The next 2 T cell receptor beta chains were all read from a single sample in a study of beta chain features in type 1 diabetes. General study results and limits: Significant though moderate, a shortening of TCRB CDR3s appeared in all four CD4+ subsets of Type 1 diabetes patients.

The whole isolated RNA underwent reverse transcription, so sequencing captured expressed TCRB transcripts. Measured with immunoSEQ multiplex PCR; TCRdb has only the in-frame clones, and not every one. The data hold 600,000 to 700,000 clones, with about an eighth observed a single time. The antigens these receptors bind are not known. Sequenced sample: naive CD4+ T cells from blood. Source of these receptors: a man aged 25-40 years with type 1 diabetes.

The chain combines TRBV5-1 with TRBJ2-7; either TRBD1 or TRBD2 may fit D (5 bases each). The length of the CDR3 is 16 residues. V lost 2 bases and J lost 3, with 18 bases in between. Germline V gives CDR1 SGHRS, CDR2 YFSETQ. CDR3 nucleotide sequence: TGCGCCAGCAGCTTTCTCACAGGAGCCGGGGACTACGAGCAGTACTTC. The encoded protein is CASSFLTGAGDYEQYF.

This rearrangement joins TRBV7-9 to TRBJ1-3; D remains ambiguous. The V and J ends lost 1 base and 0 bases respectively, with 10 bases between them. Germline V gene data show CDR1 as SEHNR and CDR2 as FQNEAQ (reference sequence). This CDR3 is 16 amino acids long. The CDR3 coding sequence is TGTGCCAGCAGCTTAGGACGGACCTCCTCTGGAAACACCATATATTTT. The encoded protein is CASSLGRTSSGNTIYF.